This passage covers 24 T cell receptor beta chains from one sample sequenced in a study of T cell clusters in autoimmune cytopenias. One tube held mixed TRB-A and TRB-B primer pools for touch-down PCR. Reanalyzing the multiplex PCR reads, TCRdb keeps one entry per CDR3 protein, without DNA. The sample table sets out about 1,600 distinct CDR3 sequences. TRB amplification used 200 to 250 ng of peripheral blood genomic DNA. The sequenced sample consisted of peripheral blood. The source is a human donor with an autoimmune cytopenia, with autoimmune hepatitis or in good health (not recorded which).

The CDR3 loop reads CASSIPQRNSPLHF. The chain links TRBV19 to TRBJ1-6; TCRdb designates TRBD1, a call that cannot be tested without DNA. The germline V gene encodes CDR1 LNHDA and CDR2 SQIVND (reference sequence). CDR3 length: 14 amino acids.

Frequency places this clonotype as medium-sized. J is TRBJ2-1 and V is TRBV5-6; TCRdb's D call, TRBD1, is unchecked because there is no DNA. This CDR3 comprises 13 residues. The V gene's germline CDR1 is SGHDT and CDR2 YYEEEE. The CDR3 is CASSTRGNNEQFF.

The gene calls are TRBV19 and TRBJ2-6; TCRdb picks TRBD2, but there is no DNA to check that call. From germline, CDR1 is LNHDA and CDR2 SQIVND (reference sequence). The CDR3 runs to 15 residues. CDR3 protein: CASSIGGTGANVLTF.

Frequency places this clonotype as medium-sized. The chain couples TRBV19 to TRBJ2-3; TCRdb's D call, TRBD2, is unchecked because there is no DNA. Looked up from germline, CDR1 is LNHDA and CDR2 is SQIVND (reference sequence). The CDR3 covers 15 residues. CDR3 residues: CASTSRTSRWDTQYF.

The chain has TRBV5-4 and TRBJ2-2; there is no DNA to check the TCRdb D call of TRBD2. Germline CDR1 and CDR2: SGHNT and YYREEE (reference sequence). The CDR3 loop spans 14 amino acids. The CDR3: CASSPGGFVGELFF.

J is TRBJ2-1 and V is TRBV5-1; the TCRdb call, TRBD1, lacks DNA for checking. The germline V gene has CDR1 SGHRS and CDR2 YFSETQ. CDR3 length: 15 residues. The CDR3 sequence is CASSSNDRVLYEQFF.

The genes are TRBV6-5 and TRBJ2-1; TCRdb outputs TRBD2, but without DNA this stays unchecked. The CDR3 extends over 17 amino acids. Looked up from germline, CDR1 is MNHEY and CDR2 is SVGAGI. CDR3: CASSYSIRTSGNNEQFF.

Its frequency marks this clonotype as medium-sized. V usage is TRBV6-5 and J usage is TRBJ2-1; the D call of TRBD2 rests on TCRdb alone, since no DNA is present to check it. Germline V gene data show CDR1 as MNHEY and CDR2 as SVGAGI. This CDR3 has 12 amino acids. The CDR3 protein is CASRAGWNEQFF.

CDR3 amino acids: CASSPRQPLYSEKLFF. The chain employs TRBV27 and TRBJ1-4; the D gene TCRdb calls, TRBD1, cannot be checked with no DNA. Germline lookup yields CDR1 MNHEY and CDR2 SMNVEV (reference sequence). The CDR3 spans 16 residues.

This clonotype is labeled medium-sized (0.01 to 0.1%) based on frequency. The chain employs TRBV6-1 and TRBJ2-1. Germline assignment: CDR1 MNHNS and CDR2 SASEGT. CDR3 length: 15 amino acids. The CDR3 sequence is CASMFARSSYNEQFF.

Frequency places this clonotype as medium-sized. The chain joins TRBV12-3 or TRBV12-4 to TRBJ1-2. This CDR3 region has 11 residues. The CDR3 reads CASSFGLGYTF.

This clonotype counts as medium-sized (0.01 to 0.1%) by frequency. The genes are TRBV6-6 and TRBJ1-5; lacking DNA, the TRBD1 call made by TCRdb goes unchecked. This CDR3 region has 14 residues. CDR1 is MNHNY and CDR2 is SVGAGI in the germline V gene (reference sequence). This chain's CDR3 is CASRQGVSNQPQHF.

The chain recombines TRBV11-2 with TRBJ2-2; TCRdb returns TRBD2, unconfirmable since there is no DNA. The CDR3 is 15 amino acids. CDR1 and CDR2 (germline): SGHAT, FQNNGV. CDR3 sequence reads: CASSRLAGLAGELFF.

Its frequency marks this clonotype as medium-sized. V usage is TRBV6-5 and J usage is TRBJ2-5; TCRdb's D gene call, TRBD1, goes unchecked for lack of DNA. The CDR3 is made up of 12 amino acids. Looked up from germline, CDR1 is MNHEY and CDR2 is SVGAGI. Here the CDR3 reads CASGTGGETQYF.

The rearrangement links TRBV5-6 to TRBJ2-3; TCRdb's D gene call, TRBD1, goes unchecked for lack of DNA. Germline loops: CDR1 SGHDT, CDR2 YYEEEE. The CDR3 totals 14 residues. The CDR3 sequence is CASSQEVRGDTQYF. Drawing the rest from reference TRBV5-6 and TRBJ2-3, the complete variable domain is DAGVTQSPTHLIKTRGQQVTLRCSPKSGHDTVSWYQQALGQGPQFIFQYYEEEERQRGNFPDRFSGHQFPNYSSELNVNALLLGDSALYLCASSQEVRGDTQYFGPGTRLTVL.

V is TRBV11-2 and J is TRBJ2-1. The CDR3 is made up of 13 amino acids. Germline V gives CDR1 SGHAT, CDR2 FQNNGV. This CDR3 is CASSLQPYNEQFF.

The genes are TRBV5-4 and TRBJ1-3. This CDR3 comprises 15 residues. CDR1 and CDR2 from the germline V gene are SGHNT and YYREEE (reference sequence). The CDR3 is CASSVDRASGNTIYF.

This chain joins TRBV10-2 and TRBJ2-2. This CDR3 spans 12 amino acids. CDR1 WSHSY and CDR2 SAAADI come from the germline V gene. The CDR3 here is CASRDLTGELFF.

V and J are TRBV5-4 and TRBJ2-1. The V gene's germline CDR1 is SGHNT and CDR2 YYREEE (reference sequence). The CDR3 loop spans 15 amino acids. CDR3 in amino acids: CASSLRGSSYNEQFF.

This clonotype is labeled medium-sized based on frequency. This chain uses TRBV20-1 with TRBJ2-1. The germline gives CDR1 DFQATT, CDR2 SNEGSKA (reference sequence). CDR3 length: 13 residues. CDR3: CSALPFDNHEQFF.

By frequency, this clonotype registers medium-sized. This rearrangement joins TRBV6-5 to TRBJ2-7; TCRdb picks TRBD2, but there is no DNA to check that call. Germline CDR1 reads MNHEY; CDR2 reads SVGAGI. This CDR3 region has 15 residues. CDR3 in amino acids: CASSYSPAGGGEQYF.

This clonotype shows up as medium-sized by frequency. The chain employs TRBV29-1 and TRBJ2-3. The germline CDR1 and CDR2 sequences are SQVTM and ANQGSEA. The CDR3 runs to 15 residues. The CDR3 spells CSVDLGYSTTDTQYF.

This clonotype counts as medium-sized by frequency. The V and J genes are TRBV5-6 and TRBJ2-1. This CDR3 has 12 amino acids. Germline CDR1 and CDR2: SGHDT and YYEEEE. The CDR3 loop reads CASSLKYNEQFF.

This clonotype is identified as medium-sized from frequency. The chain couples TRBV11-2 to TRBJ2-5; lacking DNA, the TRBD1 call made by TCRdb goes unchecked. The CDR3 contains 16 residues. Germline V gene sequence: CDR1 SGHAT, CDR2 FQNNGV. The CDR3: CASSLDQGGLTGTQYF.